This T cell receptor beta chain was sequenced in a study of T cells in Graves' hyperthyroidism and ophthalmopathy. Study-wide findings and caveats: With a median lead of about six months before onset, the model predicted ophthalmopathy.

With regard to this clonotype: The target antigen is unknown. This may be a read error: a much more frequent sequence differs by one nucleotide.

V was shortened by 8 bases and J by 0 bases, with 14 bases between the two germline ends. CDR1 and CDR2 from the germline V gene are MNHEY and SVGEGT. This CDR3 region has 15 residues. Regions amplified from RNA transcripts were the TCR beta CDR3 regions. With the HTBI primer set, the TCR CDR3 went through a first round of RT-PCR. TCRdb re-derived calls from the multiplex PCR reads in MiXCR, one entry per CDR3 protein. The profile covers approximately 530,000 distinct CDR3 sequences, with 16% appearing a single time and about 20% taken by the ten largest. This sequence was found in a woman between 18 and 30 years old with Graves' hyperthyroidism. Sequences were obtained from blood. The chain recombines TRBV6-2 or TRBV6-3 with TRBJ1-3, with D perhaps matching TRBD1 (6 bases). The CDR3 loop is CASLTGISSGNTIYF. In nucleotides, the CDR3 is TGTGCCAGCCTGACAGGCATATCCTCTGGAAACACCATATATTTT.